This T cell receptor (beta chain) was identified during a study of tumor-infiltrating lymphocytes in primary liver carcinoma. This CDR3 is built from 15 residues. Germline loops: CDR1 MGHRA, CDR2 YSYEKL. The table lists this clonotype with a count of one. Compared with germline, one end of the junction differs, possibly owing to a read error. From about 490 ng of total RNA, TCR beta-specific cDNA was reverse-transcribed using a constant-region primer. Three nested multiplex PCR rounds, a slightly modified ARM-PCR method, built the TCR beta libraries. In the first two PCR rounds, TRBV1-TRBV30 forward primers were paired with a C-beta reverse primer, and each round lasted nine to ten cycles. TCRdb used MiXCR to reprocess the multiplex PCR reads, holding one entry per CDR3 protein. The sample yields over 40,000 distinct CDR3 sequences, around 77% seen once. Unsorted bulk tissue (roughly 18-32 mg) underwent RNA and DNA co-extraction. Chronic HBV infection affected patients, none of whom had received treatment.

The receptor comes from a man aged 35-49 years with primary liver carcinoma and hepatitis B virus infection. The sequenced sample was liver tumor tissue from sampling region 5. Subset indicated: tumor region T5, tumor centre. The V call is TRBV4-1, the J call TRBJ2-1; TRBD2 might be the D (6 bases). CDR3 nucleotide sequence: TGCGCCAGCAGCCCTCTTTGCGGGATTCACAATAAGCAGTTCTTC. Residues: CASSPLCGIHNKQFF.